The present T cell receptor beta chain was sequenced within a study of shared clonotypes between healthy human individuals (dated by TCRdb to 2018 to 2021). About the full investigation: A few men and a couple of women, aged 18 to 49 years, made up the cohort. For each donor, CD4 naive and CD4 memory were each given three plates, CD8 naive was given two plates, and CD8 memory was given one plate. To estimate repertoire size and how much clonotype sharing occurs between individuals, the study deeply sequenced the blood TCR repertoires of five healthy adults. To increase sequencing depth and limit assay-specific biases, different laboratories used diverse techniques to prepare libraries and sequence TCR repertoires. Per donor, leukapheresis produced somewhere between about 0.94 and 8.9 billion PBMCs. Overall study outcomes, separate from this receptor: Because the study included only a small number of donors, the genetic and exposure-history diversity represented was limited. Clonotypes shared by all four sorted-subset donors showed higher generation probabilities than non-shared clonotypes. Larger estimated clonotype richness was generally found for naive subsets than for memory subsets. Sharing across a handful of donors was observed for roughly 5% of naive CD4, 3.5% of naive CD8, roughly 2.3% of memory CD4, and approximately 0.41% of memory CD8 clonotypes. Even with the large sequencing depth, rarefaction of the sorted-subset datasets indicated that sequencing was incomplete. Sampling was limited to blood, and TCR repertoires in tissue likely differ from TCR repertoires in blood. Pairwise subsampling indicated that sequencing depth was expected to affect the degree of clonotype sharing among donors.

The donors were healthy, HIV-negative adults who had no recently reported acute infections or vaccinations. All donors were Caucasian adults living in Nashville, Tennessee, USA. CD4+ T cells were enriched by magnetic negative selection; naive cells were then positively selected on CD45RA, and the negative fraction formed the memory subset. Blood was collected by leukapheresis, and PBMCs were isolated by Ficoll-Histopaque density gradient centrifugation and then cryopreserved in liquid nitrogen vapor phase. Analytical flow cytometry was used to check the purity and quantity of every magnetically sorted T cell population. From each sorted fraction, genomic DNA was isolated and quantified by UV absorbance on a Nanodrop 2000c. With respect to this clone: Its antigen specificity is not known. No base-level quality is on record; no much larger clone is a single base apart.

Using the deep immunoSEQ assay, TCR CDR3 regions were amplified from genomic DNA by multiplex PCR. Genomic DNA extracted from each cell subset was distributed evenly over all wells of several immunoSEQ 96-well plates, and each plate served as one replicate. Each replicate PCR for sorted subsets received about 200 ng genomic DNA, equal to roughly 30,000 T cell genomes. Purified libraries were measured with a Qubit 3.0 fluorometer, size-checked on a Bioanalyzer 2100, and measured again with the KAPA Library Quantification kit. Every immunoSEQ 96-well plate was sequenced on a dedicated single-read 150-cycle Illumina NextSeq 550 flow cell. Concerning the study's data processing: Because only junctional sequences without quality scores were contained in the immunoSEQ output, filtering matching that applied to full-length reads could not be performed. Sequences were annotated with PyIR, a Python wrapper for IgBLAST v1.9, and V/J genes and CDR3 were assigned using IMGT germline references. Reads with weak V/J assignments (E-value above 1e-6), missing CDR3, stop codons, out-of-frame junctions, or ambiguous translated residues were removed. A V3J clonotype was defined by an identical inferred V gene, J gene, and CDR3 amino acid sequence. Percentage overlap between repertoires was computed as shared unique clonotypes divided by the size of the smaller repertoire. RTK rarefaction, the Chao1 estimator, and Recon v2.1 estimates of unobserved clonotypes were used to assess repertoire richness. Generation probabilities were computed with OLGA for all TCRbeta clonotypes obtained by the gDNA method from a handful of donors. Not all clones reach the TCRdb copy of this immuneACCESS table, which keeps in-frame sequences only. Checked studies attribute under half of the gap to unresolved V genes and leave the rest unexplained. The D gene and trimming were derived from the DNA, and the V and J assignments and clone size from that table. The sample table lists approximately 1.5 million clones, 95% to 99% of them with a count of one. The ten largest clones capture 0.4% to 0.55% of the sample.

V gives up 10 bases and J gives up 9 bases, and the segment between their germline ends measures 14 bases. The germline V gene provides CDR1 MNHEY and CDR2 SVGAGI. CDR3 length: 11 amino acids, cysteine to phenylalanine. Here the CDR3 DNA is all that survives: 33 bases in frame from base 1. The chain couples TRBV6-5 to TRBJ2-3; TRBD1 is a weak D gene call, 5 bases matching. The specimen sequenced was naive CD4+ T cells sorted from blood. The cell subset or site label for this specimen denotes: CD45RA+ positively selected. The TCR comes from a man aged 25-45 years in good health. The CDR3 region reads CAIRQGGTQYF. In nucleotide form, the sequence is TGTGCCATTAGGCAGGGTGGCACGCAGTATTTT.